The source of this TCR beta chain is a study of blood T cell repertoires in COVID-19. In the study overall: The United States, Italy and Spain provided the acute and convalescent COVID-19 samples.

The CDR3 is 15 residues long. V was clipped by 0 bases and J by 6 bases; unmatched bases: 4. Per germline, CDR1 SGHDT and CDR2 YYEEEE. Researchers sorted participants into cohorts using their self-reported clinical history. Study processing details: Nucleated cell counts were estimated from reference gene primer amplification. Assay: immunoSEQ multiplex PCR; the TCRdb copy retains only in-frame clones and omits some. The DNA was the basis for D and trimming; V, J and clone size are from that table. The sample lists under 250,000 clones, just under 85% occurring once. V usage is TRBV5-6 and J usage is TRBJ2-4; 9 bases fit TRBD1. The clonotype comes from a woman aged 40-49 years with acute COVID-19. Sequences were obtained from PBMCs or T cells enriched from blood (not recorded which). The CDR3 bases are TGTGCCAGCAGCTTGGGGGACAGGGTGGGAAACATTCAGTACTTC. Its protein is CASSLGDRVGNIQYF.